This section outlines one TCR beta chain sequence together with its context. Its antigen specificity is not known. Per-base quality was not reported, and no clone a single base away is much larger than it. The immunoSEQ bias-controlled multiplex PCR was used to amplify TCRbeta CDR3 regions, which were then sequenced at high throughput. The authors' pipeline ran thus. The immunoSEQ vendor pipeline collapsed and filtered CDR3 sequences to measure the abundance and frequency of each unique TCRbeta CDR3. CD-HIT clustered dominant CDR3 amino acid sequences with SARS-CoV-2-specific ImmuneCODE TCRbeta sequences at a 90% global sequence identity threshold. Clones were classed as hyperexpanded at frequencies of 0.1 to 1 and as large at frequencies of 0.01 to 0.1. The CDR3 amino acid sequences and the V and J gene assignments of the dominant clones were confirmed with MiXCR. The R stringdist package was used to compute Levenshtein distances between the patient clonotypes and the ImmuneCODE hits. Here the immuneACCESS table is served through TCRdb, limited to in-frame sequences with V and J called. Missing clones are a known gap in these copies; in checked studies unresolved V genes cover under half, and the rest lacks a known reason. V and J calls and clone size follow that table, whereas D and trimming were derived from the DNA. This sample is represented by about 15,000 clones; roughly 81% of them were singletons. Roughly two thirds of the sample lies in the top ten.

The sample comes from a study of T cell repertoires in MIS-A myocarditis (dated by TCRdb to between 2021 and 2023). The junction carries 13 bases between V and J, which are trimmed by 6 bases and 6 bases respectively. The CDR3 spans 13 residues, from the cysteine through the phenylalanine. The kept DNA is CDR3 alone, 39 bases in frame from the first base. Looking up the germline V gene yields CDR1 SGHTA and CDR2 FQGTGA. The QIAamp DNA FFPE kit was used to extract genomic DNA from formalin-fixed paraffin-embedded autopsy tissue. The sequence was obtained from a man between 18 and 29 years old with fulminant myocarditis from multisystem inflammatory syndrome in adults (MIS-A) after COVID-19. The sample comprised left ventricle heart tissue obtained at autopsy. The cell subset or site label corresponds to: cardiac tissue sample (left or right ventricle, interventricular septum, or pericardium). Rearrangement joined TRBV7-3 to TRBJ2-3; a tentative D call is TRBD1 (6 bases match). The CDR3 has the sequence CASRQGGGDTQYF. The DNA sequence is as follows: TGTGCCAGCAGACAGGGTGGCGGGGATACGCAGTATTTT.